Presented here are 9 T cell receptor beta chains from one specimen sequenced in a study of identical twins (dated by TCRdb to about 2016). Library method: 5' RACE. Data came from an Illumina HiSeq 2000. TCRdb itself trimmed the public reads at Q25 with fastp, ran MiXCR and retained productive beta chains. Under each unique CDR3 protein, matching rows form one entry showing the most common genes and DNA. For this sample there are 400,000 to 600,000 distinct CDR3 sequences; approximately 20% appear just once. Of the sample, 0.4% to 0.6% is held by the ten largest clones. The sample also formed part of further work on yellow fever vaccine responses in identical twins.

The sample comprised CD4+ T cells sorted from blood. These receptors all stem from a woman between 18 and 30 years old in good health.

This clonotype was detected a few times. The chain combines TRBV7-2 with TRBJ2-3, with 7 bases fitting TRBD2. The CDR3 extends over 15 amino acids. V was clipped by 1 base and J by 7 bases; unmatched bases: 8. Germline lookup yields CDR1 SGHTA and CDR2 FQGNSA. Here the CDR3 DNA reads TGTGCCAGCAGCTTAGGGACTAGTCCCCCATATACGCAGTATTTT. Translation gives CASSLGTSPPYTQYF.

Only a few counts were recorded for this clonotype. The chain joins TRBV9 to TRBJ2-3; the D gene is possibly TRBD1 (7 bases). CDR3 length: 16 residues. Germline lookup yields CDR1 SGDLS and CDR2 YYNGEE. The V end lost 0 bases, the J end lost 3 bases, and 14 bases lay between the germline ends. CDR3 nucleotide sequence: TGTGCCAGCAGCGTAGCTCTCAGGGGGGCAACAGATACGCAGTATTTT. Its protein is CASSVALRGATDTQYF.

The chain carries TRBV6-1 and TRBJ2-7, with 8 bases that match TRBD2. Per the germline V gene, CDR1 is MNHNS and CDR2 is SASEGT. The CDR3 has 14 residues. The V and J ends lost 6 bases and 3 bases, in that order; junction bases with no gene match: 7. CDR3 in amino acids: CASRELAEYYEQYV. In DNA form, the CDR3 reads TGTGCCAGCAGAGAACTAGCGGAATACTACGAGCAGTACGTC.

The chain joins TRBV7-2 to TRBJ2-1, with D unresolved. CDR1 is SGHTA and CDR2 is FQGNSA in the germline V gene. V gave up 1 base and J gave up 1 base, with 11 bases separating them. The CDR3 loop spans 16 amino acids. The CDR3 loop reads CASSLDVHTSYNEQFF. The CDR3 DNA follows: TGTGCCAGCAGCTTAGATGTTCACACGTCCTACAATGAGCAGTTCTTC.

This clonotype occurred a few times. The J gene is TRBJ1-2, the V gene TRBV28, with D hard to call. In germline, CDR1 is MDHEN, CDR2 SYDVKM. This CDR3 region has 11 residues. Trimming cost V 6 bases and J 5 bases, with 7 bases left between them. CDR3 nucleotides: TGTGCCAGCAGACTACAGTATGGCTACACCTTC. It yields the protein CASRLQYGYTF.

In its sample, this clonotype was seen a few times. The chain has TRBV11-3 and TRBJ2-1; TRBD2 matches at 9 bases. This CDR3 has 15 residues. The ends lost 1 base at V and 7 bases at J; junction bases unmatched: 5. Per germline, CDR1 SGHNT and CDR2 YENEEA. The CDR3: CASSLGTSAWNEQFF. DNA for the CDR3: TGTGCCAGCAGCTTAGGGACTAGCGCCTGGAATGAGCAGTTCTTC.

There are a few counts of this clonotype. The rearrangement joins TRBV25-1 to TRBJ2-1; D not certain. The CDR3 sequence is 11 residues long. Trimming pared 7 bases from V and 7 bases from J, leaving 8 bases between. Germline V gives CDR1 MGHDK, CDR2 SYGVNS. The CDR3 nucleotides are TGTGCCAGCACCCAGCAGAATGAGCAGTTCTTC. This sequence encodes CASTQQNEQFF.

The J gene is TRBJ2-1, the V gene TRBV12-3 or TRBV12-4; 7 bases map to TRBD2. With V trimmed by 6 bases and J by 0 bases, 5 bases remained unmatched. CDR3 length: 15 amino acids. Here the CDR3 reads CASSSGTLSYNEQFF. In DNA, the CDR3 is TGTGCCAGCAGCAGCGGGACCCTCTCCTACAATGAGCAGTTCTTC.

The chain is built from TRBV20-1 and TRBJ1-2; perhaps TRBD1 as D (5 bases). The V gene lost 6 bases and the J gene lost 4 bases, with 15 bases spanning the gap. This CDR3 is 13 amino acids long. Per the germline V gene, CDR1 is DFQATT and CDR2 is SNEGSKA (reference sequence). The CDR3 bases are TGCAGTGCGCCGGACCGGGGCCTCTATGGCTACACCTTC. Its protein is CSAPDRGLYGYTF.